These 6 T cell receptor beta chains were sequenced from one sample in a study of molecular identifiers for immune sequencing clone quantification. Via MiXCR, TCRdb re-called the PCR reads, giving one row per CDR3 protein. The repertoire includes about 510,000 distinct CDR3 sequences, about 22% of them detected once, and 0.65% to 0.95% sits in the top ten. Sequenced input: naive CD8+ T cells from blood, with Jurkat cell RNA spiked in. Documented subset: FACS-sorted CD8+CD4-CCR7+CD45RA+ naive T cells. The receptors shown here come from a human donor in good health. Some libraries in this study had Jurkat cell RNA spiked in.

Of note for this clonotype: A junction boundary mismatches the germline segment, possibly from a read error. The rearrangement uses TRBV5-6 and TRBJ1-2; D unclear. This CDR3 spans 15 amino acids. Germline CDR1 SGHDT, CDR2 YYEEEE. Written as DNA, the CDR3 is TGTGCCAGCGGCTTGGTTGCAGCCCTAGACTATGGCTACACCTTC. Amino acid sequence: CASGLVAALDYGYTF.

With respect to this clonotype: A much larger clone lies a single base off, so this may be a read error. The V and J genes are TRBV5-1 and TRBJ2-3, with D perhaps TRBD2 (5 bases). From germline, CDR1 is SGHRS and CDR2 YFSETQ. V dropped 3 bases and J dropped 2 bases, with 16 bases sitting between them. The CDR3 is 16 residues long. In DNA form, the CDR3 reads TGCGCCAGCAGCTCGGCCACGGCGGGTTCCACAGATACGCAGTATTTT. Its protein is CASSSATAGSTDTQYF.

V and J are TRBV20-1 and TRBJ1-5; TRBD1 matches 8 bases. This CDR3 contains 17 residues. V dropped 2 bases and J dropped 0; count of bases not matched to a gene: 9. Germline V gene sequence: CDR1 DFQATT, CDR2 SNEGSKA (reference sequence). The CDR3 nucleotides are TGCAGTGCTAGATTGGGACAGGAGTTGTATAGCAATCAGCCCCAGCATTTT. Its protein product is CSARLGQELYSNQPQHF.

The CDR3 loop is CSVEDGGEQPQHF. The CDR3, as DNA: TGCAGCGTTGAAGATGGGGGGGAGCAGCCCCAGCATTTT. The J gene is TRBJ1-5, the V gene TRBV29-1; D perhaps matches TRBD1 (5 bases). Germline CDR1 SQVTM, CDR2 ANQGSEA. This CDR3 comprises 13 residues. Trimming removed 0 bases from V and 7 bases from J, with 10 bases in between. Looking up the rest from reference TRBV29-1 and TRBJ1-5 gives the full variable domain: SAVISQKPSRDICQRGTSLTIQCQVDSQVTMMFWYRQQPGQSLTLIATANQGSEATYESGFVIDKFPISRPNLTFSTLTVSNMSPEDSSIYLCSVEDGGEQPQHFGDGTRLSIL.

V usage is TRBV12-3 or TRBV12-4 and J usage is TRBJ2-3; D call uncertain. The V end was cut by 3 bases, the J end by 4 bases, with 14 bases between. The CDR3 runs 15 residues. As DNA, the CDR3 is TGTGCCAGCAGTTTGAGGCGGTTTCAGGCAGATACGCAGTATTTT. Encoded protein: CASSLRRFQADTQYF.

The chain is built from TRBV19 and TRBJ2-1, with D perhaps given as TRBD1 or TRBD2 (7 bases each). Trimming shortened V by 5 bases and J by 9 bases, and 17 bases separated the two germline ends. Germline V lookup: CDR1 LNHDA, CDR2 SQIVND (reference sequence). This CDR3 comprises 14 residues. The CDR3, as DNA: TGTGCCAGTAGTTACAGGGGTAGGGGGGGTGAGCAGTTCTTC. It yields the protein CASSYRGRGGEQFF.